These 26 T cell receptor beta chains originate from one sample sequenced in a study of monozygotic twins with inflammatory bowel disease. TCRdb re-called the 5' RACE reads; one entry per CDR3 protein, DNA not given. Its listing shows fewer than 350,000 distinct CDR3 sequences. Sequencing used blood. Every receptor here comes from a human donor with ulcerative colitis or Crohn's disease, or a healthy co-twin of an affected twin (not recorded which).

This chain links TRBV12-3 or TRBV12-4 with TRBJ2-2; TCRdb lists TRBD2, though no DNA is available to test this call. This CDR3 contains 16 residues. CDR3 protein: CASSFLRQRSAGELFF.

The gene calls are TRBV6-6 and TRBJ1-2; the D call from TCRdb, TRBD1, cannot be confirmed without DNA. This CDR3 has 14 residues. CDR1 MNHNY and CDR2 SVGAGI come from the germline V gene (reference sequence). CDR3: CASSYDALGQAYTF.

The chain couples TRBV6-5 to TRBJ2-5. The CDR3 has 13 residues. Germline CDR1 MNHEY, CDR2 SVGAGI. The CDR3 sequence is CASSYRGQETQYF.

The chain employs TRBV9 and TRBJ1-3; TCRdb calls TRBD1, which cannot be checked without DNA. The germline CDR1 and CDR2 sequences are SGDLS and YYNGEE. The CDR3 has 18 residues. CDR3 region: CASSQTGQHYFSGNTIYF.

V is TRBV5-1 and J is TRBJ2-2; the D call of TRBD2 rests on TCRdb alone, since no DNA is present to check it. Per the germline V gene, CDR1 is SGHRS and CDR2 is YFSETQ. The CDR3 contains 19 residues. The CDR3 protein is CASSLTIWAFPSGTGELFF.

The chain couples TRBV20-1 to TRBJ1-5. Germline CDR1 is DFQATT and CDR2 is SNEGSKA (reference sequence). The CDR3 spans 13 residues. The CDR3 reads CSARGGDSQPQHF.

The V gene is TRBV9, the J gene TRBJ2-3; the D call from TCRdb, TRBD2, cannot be confirmed without DNA. The CDR3 loop spans 19 amino acids. Germline assignment: CDR1 SGDLS and CDR2 YYNGEE. The CDR3 is CASSVDAGDLAGRGNTQYF.

The chain links TRBV7-2 to TRBJ2-7; as DNA is missing, the TRBD1 call by TCRdb cannot be tested. The germline CDR1 and CDR2 sequences are SGHTA and FQGNSA. There are 12 residues in the CDR3. Here the CDR3 reads CASSLDRGEQYF.

The J gene is TRBJ2-3, the V gene TRBV20-1; there is no DNA to check the TCRdb D call of TRBD1. Germline CDR1 and CDR2: DFQATT and SNEGSKA (reference sequence). The CDR3 contains 14 residues. CDR3 sequence reads: CSAALGQGSDTQYF.

V is TRBV4-2 and J is TRBJ2-3; the TRBD1 assignment by TCRdb is unverifiable without DNA. CDR1 and CDR2 (germline): LGHNA, YNFKEQ. The CDR3 covers 15 residues. CDR3 loop: CASSQRGLAADTQYF.

This rearrangement joins TRBV20-1 to TRBJ1-1; the TCRdb call, TRBD1, lacks DNA for checking. The CDR3 runs 13 residues. Germline CDR1 reads DFQATT; CDR2 reads SNEGSKA (reference sequence). The CDR3 here is CSARIQGSTEAFF.

This chain links TRBV24-1 with TRBJ2-3; TCRdb's D call, TRBD1, is unchecked because there is no DNA. CDR1 is KGHDR, CDR2 SFDVKD, per germline. The CDR3 totals 12 residues. CDR3 region: CATRSRTDTQYF.

The chain joins TRBV7-9 to TRBJ2-4; without DNA, the TCRdb call of TRBD2 cannot be checked. Germline loops: CDR1 SEHNR, CDR2 FQNEAQ (reference sequence). The CDR3 consists of 15 residues. CDR3 residues: CASSLYRATQNIQYF.

V is TRBV4-1 and J is TRBJ1-1; TCRdb outputs TRBD1, but without DNA this stays unchecked. The CDR3 contains 13 residues. Germline-derived CDR1 and CDR2 are MGHRA and YSYEKL. The CDR3 spells CASSQGRERHAFF.

The chain joins TRBV6-5 to TRBJ1-2; checking the TCRdb D call of TRBD1 is not possible without DNA. Germline-derived CDR1 and CDR2 are MNHEY and SVGAGI. The CDR3 contains 17 residues. CDR3 protein: CASSRGQGGPKLGGYTF.

The rearrangement joins TRBV4-1 to TRBJ2-1; TCRdb names TRBD1, which stays unverified in the absence of DNA. CDR1 and CDR2 from the germline V gene are MGHRA and YSYEKL. The CDR3 covers 16 residues. The CDR3 sequence: CASSQVRGVPYNEQFF.

The rearrangement links TRBV7-8 to TRBJ2-1. The CDR3 consists of 12 residues. Per germline, CDR1 SGHVS and CDR2 FQNEAQ. The CDR3: CASSFEPNEQFF.

This chain uses TRBV7-9 with TRBJ2-3; the D call of TRBD1 rests on TCRdb alone, since no DNA is present to check it. The CDR3 has 15 residues. Germline CDR1 is SEHNR and CDR2 is FQNEAQ (reference sequence). CDR3 in amino acids: CASTGDSLGTDTQYF.

V and J are TRBV19 and TRBJ1-1; TCRdb names TRBD1, which stays unverified in the absence of DNA. CDR1 LNHDA and CDR2 SQIVND come from the germline V gene (reference sequence). This CDR3 is built from 15 residues. The CDR3 sequence is CASSVPSRRSSEAFF.

The J gene is TRBJ2-5, the V gene TRBV7-8; TCRdb gives TRBD1 as the D gene, but with no DNA this cannot be confirmed. In germline, CDR1 is SGHVS, CDR2 FQNEAQ. The CDR3 loop spans 14 amino acids. The CDR3 sequence: CASRDRRGVETQYF.

The chain carries TRBV12-5 and TRBJ2-7; the D call from TCRdb, TRBD1, cannot be confirmed without DNA. The CDR3 spans 13 residues. In germline, CDR1 is LGHNT, CDR2 FRNRAP. CDR3 amino acids: CASTGQGPYEQYF.

Here the CDR3 reads CASSLGGRTDTQYF. The chain is built from TRBV5-1 and TRBJ2-3. Germline V gene lookup returns CDR1 SGHRS and CDR2 YFSETQ. This CDR3 contains 14 residues. The whole variable domain, remainder taken from reference TRBV5-1 and TRBJ2-3, is KAGVTQTPRYLIKTRGQQVTLSCSPISGHRSVSWYQQTPGQGLQFLFEYFSETQRNKGNFPGRFSGRQFSNSRSEMNVSTLELGDSALYLCASSLGGRTDTQYFGPGTRLTVL.

CDR3 protein: CASSFWGTENEKLFF. V and J are TRBV5-1 and TRBJ1-4; there is no DNA to check the TCRdb D call of TRBD1. The V gene's germline CDR1 is SGHRS and CDR2 YFSETQ. The CDR3 loop spans 15 amino acids.

This rearrangement joins TRBV4-1 to TRBJ2-5. Germline V CDR1 and CDR2: MGHRA, YSYEKL. The CDR3 has 12 residues. CDR3 sequence: CASSRWPETQYF.

The chain carries TRBV7-3 and TRBJ2-5; the D gene TCRdb calls, TRBD1, cannot be checked with no DNA. Germline CDR1 reads SGHTA; CDR2 reads FQGTGA. This CDR3 is built from 18 residues. The CDR3 is CASSSGQGRTLYQETQYF.

This chain links TRBV7-2 with TRBJ2-3. The germline gives CDR1 SGHTA, CDR2 FQGNSA. The CDR3 runs 15 residues. The CDR3 loop is CASSSSIHLVDTQYF.